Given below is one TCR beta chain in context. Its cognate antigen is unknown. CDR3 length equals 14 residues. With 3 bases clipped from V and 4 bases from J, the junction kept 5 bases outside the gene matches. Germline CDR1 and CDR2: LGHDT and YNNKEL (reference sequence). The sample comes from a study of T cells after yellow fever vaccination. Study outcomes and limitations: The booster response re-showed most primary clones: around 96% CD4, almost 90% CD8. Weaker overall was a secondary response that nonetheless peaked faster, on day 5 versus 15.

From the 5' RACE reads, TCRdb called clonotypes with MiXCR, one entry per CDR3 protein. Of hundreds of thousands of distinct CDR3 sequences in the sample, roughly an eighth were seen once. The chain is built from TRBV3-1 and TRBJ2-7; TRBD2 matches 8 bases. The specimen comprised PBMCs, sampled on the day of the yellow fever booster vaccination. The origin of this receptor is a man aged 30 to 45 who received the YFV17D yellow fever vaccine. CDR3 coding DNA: TGTGCCAGCAGCCAGTCCGGGACTAGGTACGAGCAGTACTTC. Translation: CASSQSGTRYEQYF.